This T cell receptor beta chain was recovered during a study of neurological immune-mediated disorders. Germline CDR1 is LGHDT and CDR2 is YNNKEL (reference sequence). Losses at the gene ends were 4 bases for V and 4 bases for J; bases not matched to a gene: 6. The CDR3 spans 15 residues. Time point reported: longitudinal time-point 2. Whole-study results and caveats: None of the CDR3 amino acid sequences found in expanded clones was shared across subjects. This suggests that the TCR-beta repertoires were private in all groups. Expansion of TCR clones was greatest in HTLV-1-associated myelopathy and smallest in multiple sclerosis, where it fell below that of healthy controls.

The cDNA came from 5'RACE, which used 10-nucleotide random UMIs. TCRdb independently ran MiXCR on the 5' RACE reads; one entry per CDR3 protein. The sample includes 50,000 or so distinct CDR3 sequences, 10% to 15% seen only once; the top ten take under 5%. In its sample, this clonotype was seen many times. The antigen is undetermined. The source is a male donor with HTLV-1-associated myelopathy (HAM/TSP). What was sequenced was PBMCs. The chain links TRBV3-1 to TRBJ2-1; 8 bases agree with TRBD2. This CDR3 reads CASSLLRGGYNEQFF. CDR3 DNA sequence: TGTGCCAGCAGCCTCCTTCGCGGGGGGTACAATGAGCAGTTCTTC.